This paragraph covers one T cell receptor (beta chain) sequence. The antigen is not known. The CDR3 has 14 residues. With 5 bases clipped from V and 8 bases from J, the junction kept 6 bases outside the gene matches. Germline CDR1 reads SGHTA; CDR2 reads FQGNSA. The sample belongs to a study of neoadjuvant anti-PD-1 for oral cavity cancer. About the research overall: Patients mostly received three to four biweekly nivolumab doses at 3 mg/kg before surgery. Patients without progression received a fourth nivolumab dose around day 43, then surgical resection on days 50-56. Broader study findings: Higher pretreatment blood Treg/Th17 ratios correlated with higher pretreatment blood and lower post-treatment tumor TCRbeta clonality.

The time point denotes: after neoadjuvant nivolumab, at surgical resection. Survey sequencing of tumors mostly used roughly 4.8 ug DNA, two replicates. Sequencing used immunoSEQ multiplex PCR; TCRdb keeps in-frame clones, though not all of them. The table shows tens of thousands of clones, with 35% to 45% occurring only once. The chain is built from TRBV7-2 and TRBJ1-6; TRBD1 matches 7 bases. The source of this sequence is a person aged 35 to 85 with oral cavity squamous cell carcinoma. Sequenced here: tumor tissue, sampled after nivolumab (anti-PD-1) treatment. The CDR3, as DNA: TGTGCCAGCAGCCCGGACAGGTCGGATTCACCCCTCCACTTT. Protein: CASSPDRSDSPLHF.